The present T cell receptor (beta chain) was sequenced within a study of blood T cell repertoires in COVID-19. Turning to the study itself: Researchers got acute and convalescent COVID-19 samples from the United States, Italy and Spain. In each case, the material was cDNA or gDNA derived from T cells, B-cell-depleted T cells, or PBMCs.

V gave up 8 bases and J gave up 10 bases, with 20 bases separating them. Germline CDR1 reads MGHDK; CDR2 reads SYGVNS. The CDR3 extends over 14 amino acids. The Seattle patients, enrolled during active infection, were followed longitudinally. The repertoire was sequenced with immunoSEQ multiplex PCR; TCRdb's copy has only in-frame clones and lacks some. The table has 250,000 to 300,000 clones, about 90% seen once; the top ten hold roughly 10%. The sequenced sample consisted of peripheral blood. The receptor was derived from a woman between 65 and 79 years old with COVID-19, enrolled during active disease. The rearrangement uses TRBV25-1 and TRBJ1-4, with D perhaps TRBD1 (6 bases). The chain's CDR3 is CASLKGGPGRKLFF. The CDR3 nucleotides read TGTGCCAGCCTTAAAGGGGGACCAGGAAGAAAACTGTTTTTT. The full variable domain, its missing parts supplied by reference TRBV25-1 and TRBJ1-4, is EADIYQTPRYLVIGTGKKITLECSQTMGHDKMYWYQQDPGMELHLIHYSYGVNSTEKGDLSSESTVSRIRTEHFPLTLESARPSHTSQYLCASLKGGPGRKLFFGSGTQLSVL.